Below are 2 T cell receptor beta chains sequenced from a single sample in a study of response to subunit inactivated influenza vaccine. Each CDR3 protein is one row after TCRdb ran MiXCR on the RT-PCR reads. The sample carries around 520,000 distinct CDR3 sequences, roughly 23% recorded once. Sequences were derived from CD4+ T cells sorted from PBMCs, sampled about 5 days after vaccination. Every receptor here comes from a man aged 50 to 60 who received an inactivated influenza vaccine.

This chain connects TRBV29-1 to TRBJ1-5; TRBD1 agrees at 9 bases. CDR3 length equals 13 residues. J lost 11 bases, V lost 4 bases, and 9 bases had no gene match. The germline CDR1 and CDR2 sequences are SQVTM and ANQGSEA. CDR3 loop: CSVGGQGVAAQHF. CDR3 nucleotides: TGCAGCGTTGGGGGACAGGGCGTCGCGGCCCAGCATTTT.

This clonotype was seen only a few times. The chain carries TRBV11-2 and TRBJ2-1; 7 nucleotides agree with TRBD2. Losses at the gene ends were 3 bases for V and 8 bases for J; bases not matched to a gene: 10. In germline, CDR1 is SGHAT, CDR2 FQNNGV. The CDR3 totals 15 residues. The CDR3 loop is CASSFLETSMDEQFF. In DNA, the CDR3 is TGTGCCAGCAGCTTCCTAGAGACTAGCATGGATGAGCAGTTCTTC.